What follows are 6 T cell receptor beta chains derived from one specimen sequenced in a study of blood T cell repertoires in COVID-19. TCRdb keeps only in-frame clones here, not all; method: immunoSEQ multiplex PCR. The repertoire holds 250,000 or so clones, with roughly 81% as singletons. The sequencing sample was made of PBMCs or T cells enriched from blood (not recorded which). The receptors stem from a woman aged 45-65 years who had been exposed to COVID-19.

The V call is TRBV6-4, the J call TRBJ2-1; 7 bases agree with TRBD2. CDR3 length: 15 residues. The V and J ends lost 4 bases and 0 bases, in that order; junction bases with no gene match: 3. Per the germline V gene, CDR1 is MRHNA and CDR2 is SNTAGT. CDR3 nucleotide sequence: TGTGCCAGCAGTGTTGGCGGGGGCTCCTACAATGAGCAGTTCTTC. Protein: CASSVGGGSYNEQFF.

V and J are TRBV30 and TRBJ1-5; TRBD1 matches 9 bases. This CDR3 has 16 residues. Looked up from germline, CDR1 is GTSNPN and CDR2 is SVGIG (reference sequence). J was trimmed by 7 bases and V by 0 bases; bases with no gene match: 10. The chain's CDR3 is CAWSVVGTGLRQPQHF. The CDR3 bases are TGTGCCTGGAGTGTTGTCGGGACAGGGTTGCGACAGCCCCAGCATTTT.

Only a few counts were recorded for this clone. The chain uses TRBV4-3 and TRBJ2-1; perhaps TRBD2 as D (7 bases). The CDR3 extends over 15 amino acids. V lost 0 bases and J 5 bases, leaving 11 bases between the germline ends. CDR1 LGHNA and CDR2 YSLEER come from the germline V gene. The CDR3 coding sequence is TGCGCCAGCAGCCAAGAGGGGGGGGCGAACAATGAGCAGTTCTTC. Protein sequence: CASSQEGGANNEQFF.

This chain joins TRBV5-8 and TRBJ2-1; TRBD2 aligns across 8 bases. CDR3 length: 14 amino acids. J gave up 8 bases and V 2 bases, and 6 bases lay outside the gene matches. Germline values: CDR1 SGHTS, CDR2 YDEGEE. This chain's CDR3 is CASSLPGGRDEQFF. For the CDR3, the DNA is TGTGCCAGCAGCTTACCGGGGGGGAGGGATGAGCAGTTCTTC.

This clone was seen a single time. The chain uses TRBV11-3 and TRBJ2-2; TRBD2 might be the D (5 bases). The CDR3 has 14 residues. Germline CDR1 SGHNT, CDR2 YENEEA. The germline V and J ends were trimmed by 2 bases and 1 base, with 5 bases remaining between them. CDR3 DNA sequence: TGTGCCAGCAGCTTACGGGGGAACACCGGGGAGCTGTTTTTT. It specifies CASSLRGNTGELFF.

The CDR3: CASSVGPGRMNTEAFF. In DNA, the CDR3 is TGTGCCAGCAGCGTAGGCCCTGGCAGGATGAACACTGAAGCTTTCTTT. The chain joins TRBV9 to TRBJ1-1; D not certain. The length of the CDR3 is 16 residues. Looked up from germline, CDR1 is SGDLS and CDR2 is YYNGEE. V was cut by 0 bases and J by 0 bases, with 12 bases left in between.